A single T cell receptor beta chain is shown here with its context. What it recognizes is unknown. V lost 2 bases, J lost 3 bases, and 5 bases stayed unmatched. The germline V gene encodes CDR1 SGHAT and CDR2 FQNNGV. There are 16 residues in the CDR3. The data belong to a study of post-analysis software for immune sequencing data. Study-wide results and caveats: In patients, TRBV5-6, TRBV5-1 and TRBV20-1 belonged to five TRBV segments found more frequently than in controls. Pronounced co-clustering by F measure was evident among identically batched samples.

Incorporated into the TCR beta cDNA libraries were unique molecular identifiers, which served to reduce PCR and sequencing biases. T cells, roughly 1 to 10 million of them, yielded around 460,000 cDNA molecules. TCRdb reprocessed the PCR reads with MiXCR, giving one entry per CDR3 protein. Among roughly 870,000 distinct CDR3 sequences listed, about 50% were seen once. The chain links TRBV11-2 to TRBJ2-7; 12 bases line up with TRBD2. The sample was blood. This clonotype originated in a girl aged 5-17 years with multiple sclerosis. This CDR3 reads CASSLRLAGAFYEQYF. CDR3 DNA sequence: TGTGCCAGCAGCTTACGACTAGCGGGAGCCTTCTACGAGCAGTACTTC.